Presented here are 21 T cell receptor beta chains from one specimen sequenced in a study of CD8 T cells in ankylosing spondylitis. TCRdb used MiXCR to reprocess the 5' RACE reads, holding one entry per CDR3 protein. The repertoire includes 200,000 to 250,000 distinct CDR3 sequences, around 7.9% of them detected once, and 14% sits in the top ten. What these receptors recognize is not known. Study findings and constraints: Among TCR beta sequences, a motif of several highly homologous variants appeared characteristic of ankylosing spondylitis blood.

The sequenced sample consisted of blood, either unsorted or a sorted T cell fraction (not recorded which). Every receptor here comes from a male donor with ankylosing spondylitis.

This clonotype occurred many times. V is TRBV5-1 and J is TRBJ2-7; D is possibly TRBD2 (5 bases). The CDR3 is made up of 17 amino acids. V was pared by 4 bases and J by 0 bases, with 20 bases between. The germline CDR1 and CDR2 sequences are SGHRS and YFSETQ. Here the CDR3 DNA reads TGCGCCAGCAGCGTCCGCACTAGGTCCCCGAACTCCTACGAGCAGTACTTC. Its protein product is CASSVRTRSPNSYEQYF.

The table lists this clonotype with a few counts. The V call is TRBV27, the J call TRBJ1-2; D is undetermined. Germline lookup yields CDR1 MNHEY and CDR2 SMNVEV (reference sequence). V was cut by 3 bases and J by 4 bases, with 9 bases left in between. This CDR3 spans 13 amino acids. CDR3 region: CASSFGRPYGYTF. In DNA, the CDR3 is TGTGCCAGCAGTTTCGGCAGACCCTATGGCTACACCTTC.

This clonotype appeared many times. This chain connects TRBV28 to TRBJ2-2; the D is unclear. The CDR3 is made up of 14 amino acids. Deletions cut 3 bases from V and 7 bases from J, with 12 bases between. Looked up from germline, CDR1 is MDHEN and CDR2 is SYDVKM. CDR3 sequence: CASSFGLSDGELFF. CDR3 DNA: TGTGCCAGCAGTTTCGGCCTCTCCGACGGGGAGCTGTTTTTT.

This clonotype came up many times. The chain is built from TRBV15 and TRBJ2-1; no clear D gene. This CDR3 contains 15 residues. V dropped 0 bases and J dropped 6 bases, with 12 bases sitting between them. The V gene's germline CDR1 is LNHNV and CDR2 YYDKDF (reference sequence). In nucleotides, the CDR3 is TGTGCCACCAGCAGAGAGGCTTCTCCCCTCAATGAGCAGTTCTTC. Translated: CATSREASPLNEQFF.

This clonotype was recorded a few times. The genes are TRBV2 and TRBJ2-7, with a possible D match to TRBD1 (6 bases). The CDR3 is made up of 15 amino acids. Trimming cost V 6 bases and J 0 bases, with 15 bases left between them. Germline values: CDR1 SNHLY, CDR2 FYNNEI. CDR3 sequence: CASRRAAGDSYEQYF. DNA for the CDR3: TGTGCCAGCAGGAGGGCGGCAGGGGACTCCTACGAGCAGTACTTC.

This clonotype has a count of ten or more. The V and J genes are TRBV6-5 and TRBJ1-1; D remains ambiguous. Trimming removed 7 bases at V and 5 bases at J, with 14 bases between. The CDR3 sequence is 13 residues long. Per germline, CDR1 MNHEY and CDR2 SVGAGI. The CDR3 here is CASITGRRTEAFF. The CDR3 DNA reads as TGTGCCAGCATTACGGGGAGGAGGACTGAAGCTTTCTTT.

This clonotype has at least ten counts. J is TRBJ1-3 and V is TRBV7-8; D possibly corresponds to TRBD1 (6 bases). With 6 bases removed from V and 0 bases from J, the gap between germline ends came to 12 bases. This CDR3 has 15 amino acids. Germline V CDR1 and CDR2: SGHVS, FQNEAQ. The CDR3 loop is CASSPTGISGNTIYF. The CDR3 coding sequence is TGTGCCAGCAGTCCTACAGGGATCTCTGGAAACACCATATATTTT.

This clonotype was recorded many times. This rearrangement joins TRBV5-5 to TRBJ2-2, with D unresolved. CDR3 length: 16 amino acids. V was pared by 2 bases and J by 3 bases, with 14 bases between. Germline values: CDR1 SGHKS, CDR2 YYEKEE (reference sequence). CDR3 residues: CASSFTDKHYTGELFF. The CDR3 coding sequence is TGTGCCAGCAGCTTCACCGACAAACACTACACCGGGGAGCTGTTTTTT.

This clonotype was observed at least ten times. This chain uses TRBV24-1 with TRBJ2-1; TRBD2 matches 7 bases. Unmatched junction bases numbered 6, after V lost 4 bases and J lost 10 bases. The CDR3 is 13 residues long. CDR1 is KGHDR, CDR2 SFDVKD, per germline. CDR3 loop: CATSERRAGEQFF. The CDR3 bases are TGTGCCACCAGTGAGCGCCGAGCGGGAGAGCAGTTCTTC.

This clonotype came up a few times. This chain uses TRBV5-5 with TRBJ1-5; 10 bases are shared with TRBD1. The CDR3 runs to 15 residues. V lost 4 bases and J lost 2; bases outside the gene matches: 3. Looked up from germline, CDR1 is SGHKS and CDR2 is YYEKEE (reference sequence). The CDR3 DNA reads as TGTGCCAGCAGCCGGGACAGGGGCGGCAATCAGCCCCAGCATTTT. Protein product: CASSRDRGGNQPQHF.

Many counts were recorded for this clonotype. The chain employs TRBV20-1 and TRBJ2-5; tentatively, D is TRBD1 or TRBD2 (5 bases each). This CDR3 spans 15 amino acids. Germline V gene lookup returns CDR1 DFQATT and CDR2 SNEGSKA (reference sequence). V was pared by 2 bases and J by 5 bases, with 18 bases between. As DNA, the CDR3 is TGCAGTGCTAGATCTAGAATAGGGACGTGGGAGACCCAGTACTTC. It specifies CSARSRIGTWETQYF.

This sequence joins TRBV4-1 and TRBJ1-2; D uncertain. The CDR3 loop spans 13 amino acids. The ends were cut back, 2 bases at V and 0 bases at J, with 4 bases in the middle. Germline V gene sequence: CDR1 MGHRA, CDR2 YSYEKL. The CDR3: CASSQPANYGYTF. Here the CDR3 DNA reads TGCGCCAGCAGCCAACCAGCTAACTATGGCTACACCTTC.

This clonotype was observed at least ten times. The chain employs TRBV27 and TRBJ2-3; 7 bases are shared with TRBD1. Germline V gives CDR1 MNHEY, CDR2 SMNVEV (reference sequence). CDR3 length equals 16 residues. With 5 bases clipped from V and 5 bases from J, the junction kept 13 bases outside the gene matches. CDR3 loop: CASSPNNRGSIDTQYF. The CDR3 nucleotides read TGTGCCAGCAGTCCCAATAACAGGGGATCTATAGATACGCAGTATTTT.

Many counts were recorded for this clonotype. For the CDR3, the DNA is TGTGCCAGCAGCTTAGTGCCAGGGCCGGAGCAGTACTTC. As protein: CASSLVPGPEQYF. The gene calls are TRBV11-2 and TRBJ2-7, with a weak D call TRBD1 (5 bases). Trimming stripped 1 base from V and 7 bases from J, with 11 bases between. Per germline, CDR1 SGHAT and CDR2 FQNNGV. The CDR3 covers 13 residues. The whole variable domain, remainder taken from reference TRBV11-2 and TRBJ2-7, is EAGVAQSPRYKIIEKRQSVAFWCNPISGHATLYWYQQILGQGPKLLIQFQNNGVVDDSQLPKDRFSAERLKGVDSTLKIQPAKLEDSAVYLCASSLVPGPEQYFGPGTRLTVT.

In this sample, this clonotype turned up a few times. This rearrangement joins TRBV5-6 to TRBJ2-7; a weak D match, TRBD2 (5 bases). The CDR3 consists of 14 residues. Trimming shortened V by 4 bases and J by 3 bases, and 14 bases separated the two germline ends. CDR1 is SGHDT, CDR2 YYEEEE, per germline. CDR3 nucleotide sequence: TGTGCCAGCAGCACGGACGGACTTATCTACGAGCAGTACTTC. Residues: CASSTDGLIYEQYF.

This clonotype was counted ten times or more. The genes are TRBV7-9 and TRBJ2-7; no clear D gene. Germline V gene data show CDR1 as SEHNR and CDR2 as FQNEAQ (reference sequence). This CDR3 is built from 13 residues. Trimming stripped 1 base from V and 0 bases from J, with 4 bases between. The CDR3 loop reads CASSLGYSYEQYF. CDR3 nucleotide sequence: TGTGCCAGCAGCTTAGGATACTCCTACGAGCAGTACTTC.

This clonotype showed up just a few times. The V call is TRBV30, the J call TRBJ1-2, with 11 bases that match TRBD1. Germline CDR1 and CDR2: GTSNPN and SVGIG (reference sequence). This CDR3 has 14 amino acids. The V segment lost 5 bases and the J segment 4 bases; nucleotides outside the gene matches: 6. CDR3 sequence: CAWYPGQGGYGYTF. CDR3 DNA sequence: TGTGCCTGGTATCCGGGACAGGGGGGCTATGGCTACACCTTC.

This clonotype was counted ten times or more. The chain links TRBV9 to TRBJ1-4, with D perhaps TRBD1 (5 bases). This CDR3 comprises 16 residues. V lost 2 bases and J 0 bases, leaving 11 bases between the germline ends. CDR1 and CDR2 (germline): SGDLS, YYNGEE. The CDR3 reads CASSVGTETTNEKLFF. The CDR3 DNA sequence: TGTGCCAGCAGCGTCGGGACGGAAACAACTAATGAAAAACTGTTTTTT.

This clonotype was detected ten times or more. The J gene is TRBJ2-1, the V gene TRBV7-2; D perhaps matches TRBD1 (5 bases). CDR3 length equals 13 residues. Trimming shortened V by 1 base and J by 13 bases, and 14 bases separated the two germline ends. Germline CDR1 reads SGHTA; CDR2 reads FQGNSA. The CDR3 loop is CASSLVSRASQFF. DNA of the CDR3: TGTGCCAGCAGCTTAGTTAGCAGGGCAAGTCAGTTCTTC.

This clonotype appeared many times. This chain joins TRBV5-1 and TRBJ1-2; possible D gene TRBD1, 5 bases. Germline lookup yields CDR1 SGHRS and CDR2 YFSETQ. V was trimmed by 4 bases and J by 3 bases, leaving 13 bases between them. The CDR3 totals 14 residues. The CDR3 sequence is CASSPDTSDYGYTF. For the CDR3, the DNA is TGCGCCAGCAGCCCGGACACCTCGGACTATGGCTACACCTTC.

In this sample, this clonotype turned up many times. CDR3: CASSLGEGNEQFF. DNA for the CDR3: TGTGCCAGCAGCTTAGGGGAGGGCAATGAGCAGTTCTTC. The J gene is TRBJ2-1, the V gene TRBV11-2; TRBD2 matches at 7 bases. Germline V gene data show CDR1 as SGHAT and CDR2 as FQNNGV. The CDR3 is made up of 13 amino acids. V lost 1 base and J lost 6; bases outside the gene matches: 0.